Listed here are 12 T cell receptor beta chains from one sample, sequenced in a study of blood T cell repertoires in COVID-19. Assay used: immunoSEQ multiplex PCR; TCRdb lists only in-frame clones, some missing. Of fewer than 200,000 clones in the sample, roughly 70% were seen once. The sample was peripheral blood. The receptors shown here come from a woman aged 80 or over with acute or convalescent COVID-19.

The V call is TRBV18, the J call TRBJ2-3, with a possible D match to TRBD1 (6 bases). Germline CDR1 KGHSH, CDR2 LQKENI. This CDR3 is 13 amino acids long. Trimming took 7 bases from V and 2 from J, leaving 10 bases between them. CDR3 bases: TGTGCCAGCTTTGGACAGAACACAGATACGCAGTATTTT. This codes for CASFGQNTDTQYF. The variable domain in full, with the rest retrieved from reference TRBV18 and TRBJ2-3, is NAGVMQNPRHLVRRRGQEARLRCSPMKGHSHVYWYRQLPEEGLKFMVYLQKENIIDESGMPKERFSAEFPKEGPSILRIQQVVRGDSAAYFCASFGQNTDTQYFGPGTRLTVL.

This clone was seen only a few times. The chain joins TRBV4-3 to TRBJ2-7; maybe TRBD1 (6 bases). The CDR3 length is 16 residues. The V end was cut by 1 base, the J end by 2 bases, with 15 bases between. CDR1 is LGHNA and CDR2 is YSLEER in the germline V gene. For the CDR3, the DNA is TGCGCCAGCAGCCAAGGCGCACAGGGCCTGGCCTACGAGCAGTACTTC. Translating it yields CASSQGAQGLAYEQYF.

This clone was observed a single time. As DNA, the CDR3 is TGTGCCAGCACAGGAGGGACAGGCAGGTCCGAGCAGTACTTC. Encoded protein: CASTGGTGRSEQYF. J is TRBJ2-7 and V is TRBV13; 8 positions match TRBD1. The trim removed 7 bases at V and 6 bases at J, leaving 11 bases unmatched. The CDR3 is 14 residues long. From germline, CDR1 is PRHDT and CDR2 FYEKMQ (reference sequence). The whole variable domain, remainder taken from reference TRBV13 and TRBJ2-7, is AAGVIQSPRHLIKEKRETATLKCYPIPRHDTVYWYQQGPGQDPQFLISFYEKMQSDKGSIPDRFSAQQFSDYHSELNMSSLELGDSALYFCASTGGTGRSEQYFGPGTRLTVT.

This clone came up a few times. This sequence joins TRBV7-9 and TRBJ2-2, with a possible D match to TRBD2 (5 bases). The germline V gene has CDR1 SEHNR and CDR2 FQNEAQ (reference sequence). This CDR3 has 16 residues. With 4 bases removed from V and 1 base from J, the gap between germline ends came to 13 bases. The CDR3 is CASSSVGGRNTGELFF. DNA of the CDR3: TGTGCCAGCAGCTCGGTTGGTGGGAGGAACACCGGGGAGCTGTTTTTT.

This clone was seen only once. Here the CDR3 reads CASSPVTGLHSPLHF. The CDR3 bases are TGTGCCAGCTCACCGGTCACAGGGTTGCATTCACCCCTCCACTTT. The chain couples TRBV18 to TRBJ1-6; tentative D call: TRBD1 (6 bases). This CDR3 is 15 amino acids long. Germline V gene lookup returns CDR1 KGHSH and CDR2 LQKENI. V was cut by 3 bases and J by 8 bases, with 14 bases left in between.

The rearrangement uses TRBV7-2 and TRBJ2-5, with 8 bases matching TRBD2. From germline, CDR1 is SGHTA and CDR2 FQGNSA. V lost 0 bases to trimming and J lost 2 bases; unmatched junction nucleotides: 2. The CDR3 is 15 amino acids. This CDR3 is CASSLALADQETQYF. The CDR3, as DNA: TGTGCCAGCAGCTTAGCACTAGCGGATCAAGAGACCCAGTACTTC.

The CDR3 nucleotides read TGCGCCAGCAGTGAGCGACAGGGAAGCACCGGGGAGCTGTTTTTT. Its translation: CASSERQGSTGELFF. The chain couples TRBV10-2 to TRBJ2-2, with 7 bases identical to TRBD1. This CDR3 spans 15 amino acids. Looked up from germline, CDR1 is WSHSY and CDR2 is SAAADI. With V trimmed by 2 bases and J by 4 bases, 4 bases remained unmatched.

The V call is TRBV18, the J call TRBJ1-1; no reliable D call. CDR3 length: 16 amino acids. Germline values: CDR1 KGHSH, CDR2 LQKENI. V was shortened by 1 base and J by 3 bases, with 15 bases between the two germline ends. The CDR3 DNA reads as TGTGCCAGCTCACCACGAGTAGCTTCGTCGGACACTGAAGCTTTCTTT. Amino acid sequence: CASSPRVASSDTEAFF.

The CDR3 region is CASSVEASGSGAIQYF. CDR3 sequence (DNA): TGTGCCAGCAGCGTAGAAGCTAGCGGGAGCGGTGCCATTCAGTACTTC. The rearrangement uses TRBV9 and TRBJ2-4, with 10 bases matching TRBD2. V lost 0 bases, J lost 9 bases, and 9 bases stayed unmatched. The CDR3 extends over 16 amino acids. Per the germline V gene, CDR1 is SGDLS and CDR2 is YYNGEE.

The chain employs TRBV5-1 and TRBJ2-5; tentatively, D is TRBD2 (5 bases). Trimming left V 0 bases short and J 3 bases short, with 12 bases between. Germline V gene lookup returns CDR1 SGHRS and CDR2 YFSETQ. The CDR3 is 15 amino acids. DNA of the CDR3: TGCGCCAGCAGCTTGGATCGGCGGGCGGAAGAGACCCAGTACTTC. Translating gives CASSLDRRAEETQYF.

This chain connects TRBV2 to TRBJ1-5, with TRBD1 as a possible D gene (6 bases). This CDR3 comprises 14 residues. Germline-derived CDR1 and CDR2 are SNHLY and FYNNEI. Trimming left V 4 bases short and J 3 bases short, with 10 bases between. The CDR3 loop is CASSGAGANQPQHF. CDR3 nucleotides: TGTGCCAGCAGTGGGGCAGGGGCCAATCAGCCCCAGCATTTT. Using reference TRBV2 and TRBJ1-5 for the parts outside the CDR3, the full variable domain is EPEVTQTPSHQVTQMGQEVILRCVPISNHLYFYWYRQILGQKVEFLVSFYNNEISEKSEIFDDQFSVERPDGSNFTLKIRSTKLEDSAMYFCASSGAGANQPQHFGDGTRLSIL.

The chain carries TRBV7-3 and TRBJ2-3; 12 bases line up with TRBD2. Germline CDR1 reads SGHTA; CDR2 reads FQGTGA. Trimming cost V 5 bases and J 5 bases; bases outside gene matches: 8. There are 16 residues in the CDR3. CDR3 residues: CASSRRLAGELDTQYF. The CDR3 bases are TGTGCCAGCAGCAGACGACTAGCGGGAGAATTAGATACGCAGTATTTT.